These 8 T cell receptor beta chains originate from one sample sequenced in a study of cytomegalovirus exposure and HLA in healthy donors. Using immunoSEQ multiplex PCR, the repertoire was profiled, and TCRdb retains in-frame clones only, with some absent. Of about 64,000 clones listed, 92% are singletons. Sequenced: PBMCs. Source of these receptors: a woman younger than 30 in good health and CMV-seronegative.

The chain links TRBV5-5 to TRBJ1-4, with no clear D. Between the trimmed V and J ends, which lost 0 bases and 5 bases, there was a span of 11 bases. The CDR3 covers 15 residues. Looked up from germline, CDR1 is SGHKS and CDR2 is YYEKEE (reference sequence). CDR3 sequence (DNA): TGTGCCAGCAGCTTGGCGTGGCAGAAGAATGAAAAACTGTTTTTT. It encodes CASSLAWQKNEKLFF.

Here the CDR3 reads CASSFNWEDGAKNIQYF. The CDR3 nucleotides are TGTGCCAGCAGTTTCAATTGGGAGGATGGAGCCAAAAACATTCAGTACTTC. The rearrangement links TRBV28 to TRBJ2-4; maybe TRBD2 (6 bases). The CDR3 consists of 17 residues. Germline CDR1 MDHEN, CDR2 SYDVKM. The V end lost 3 bases, the J end lost 0 bases, and 15 bases lay between the germline ends.

The DNA of the CDR3 is TGCGCCAGCCGAGAGGGCGTACTCGGACTCTACGAGCAGTACTTC. It yields the protein CASREGVLGLYEQYF. J is TRBJ2-7 and V is TRBV5-1; D possibly corresponds to TRBD2 (5 bases). There are 15 residues in the CDR3. Germline loops: CDR1 SGHRS, CDR2 YFSETQ. V gave up 7 bases and J gave up 3 bases, with 20 bases separating them.

The chain recombines TRBV7-2 with TRBJ2-1, with TRBD2 identical over 10 bases. Trimming at V came to 5 bases and at J to 8 bases, leaving 18 bases not matched to a gene. CDR1 SGHTA and CDR2 FQGNSA come from the germline V gene. The CDR3 covers 18 residues. DNA for the CDR3: TGTGCCAGCAGCACACCGGTACTAGCGGGGCGGATGAAGGATGAGCAGTTCTTC. The encoded protein is CASSTPVLAGRMKDEQFF.

The chain has TRBV5-4 and TRBJ2-7, with 9 bases fitting TRBD1. CDR3 length equals 15 residues. Germline V gene lookup returns CDR1 SGHNT and CDR2 YYREEE (reference sequence). J lost 2 bases, V lost 1 base, and 4 bases had no gene match. Written as DNA, the CDR3 is TGTGCCAGCAGCTTGCCGACAGGGGGGACCTACGAGCAGTACTTC. It translates to CASSLPTGGTYEQYF.

This chain joins TRBV19 and TRBJ1-2, with a weak D call TRBD1 (6 bases). Per the germline V gene, CDR1 is LNHDA and CDR2 is SQIVND (reference sequence). CDR3 length: 15 amino acids. The V and J ends lost 1 base and 7 bases respectively, with 16 bases between them. CDR3 sequence: CASSIVPPRGSGYTF. In DNA form, the CDR3 reads TGTGCCAGTAGTATAGTCCCCCCCAGGGGCTCTGGCTACACCTTC.

The chain recombines TRBV29-1 with TRBJ2-1; D unresolved. Germline-derived CDR1 and CDR2 are SQVTM and ANQGSEA. With 2 bases removed from V and 3 bases from J, the gap between germline ends came to 11 bases. This CDR3 spans 14 amino acids. The CDR3 DNA sequence: TGCAGCGTTGAAACACGCGGCGACTACAATGAGCAGTTCTTC. Protein product: CSVETRGDYNEQFF.

This chain connects TRBV19 to TRBJ1-5, with 8 bases matching TRBD1. CDR1 and CDR2 from the germline V gene are LNHDA and SQIVND (reference sequence). V shed 5 bases, J shed 1 base, and the junction held 1 base outside the gene matches. The CDR3 loop spans 14 amino acids. The CDR3 DNA reads as TGTGCCAGTAGTTGGACAGGGAGCAATCAGCCCCAGCATTTT. It translates to CASSWTGSNQPQHF.